Shown below are 15 T cell receptor beta chains from a single sample sequenced in a study of blood T cell repertoires in COVID-19. Clones were sequenced by immunoSEQ multiplex PCR, and TCRdb holds only the in-frame ones, with some missing. Of 150,000 to 200,000 clones in the sample, about nine tenths were seen once. The sample taken for sequencing was PBMCs or T cells enriched from blood (not recorded which). The receptors come from a woman between 25 and 40 years old who had recovered from COVID-19.

The CDR3 spells CASSYKEGAYEQYF. CDR3 nucleotides: TGTGCCAGCAGTTACAAAGAGGGGGCCTACGAGCAGTACTTC. V gene TRBV6-2 or TRBV6-3 combines with J gene TRBJ2-7; D is perhaps TRBD1 (6 bases). The CDR3 length is 14 residues. The germline V and J ends were trimmed by 2 bases and 2 bases, with 10 bases remaining between them. The V gene's germline CDR1 is MNHEY and CDR2 SVGEGT.

The chain combines TRBV2 with TRBJ1-5; the match to TRBD1 covers 8 bases. The V segment lost 6 bases and the J segment 5 bases; nucleotides outside the gene matches: 6. The CDR3 spans 14 residues. Germline V gives CDR1 SNHLY, CDR2 FYNNEI. The CDR3 region has the DNA TGTGCCAGCAGGCGACAGGGGTCGGATCAGCCCCAGCATTTT. This codes for CASRRQGSDQPQHF.

Only a few counts were recorded for this clone. The chain is built from TRBV29-1 and TRBJ1-2; TRBD1 matches 8 bases. This CDR3 is built from 11 residues. V shed 4 bases and J 6 bases; nucleotides not matched to a gene: 1. Germline lookup yields CDR1 SQVTM and CDR2 ANQGSEA. The CDR3 coding sequence is TGCAGCGTTGGGACAGGGAATGGCTACACCTTC. This encodes CSVGTGNGYTF. The whole variable domain, filled in from reference TRBV29-1 and TRBJ1-2, reads SAVISQKPSRDICQRGTSLTIQCQVDSQVTMMFWYRQQPGQSLTLIATANQGSEATYESGFVIDKFPISRPNLTFSTLTVSNMSPEDSSIYLCSVGTGNGYTFGSGTRLTVV.

The chain uses TRBV3-1 (or the pseudogene TRBV3-2) and TRBJ1-1; possibly TRBD1 for D (5 bases). The CDR3 totals 15 residues. Germline V CDR1 and CDR2: LGHDT, YNNKEL (reference sequence). Trimming cost V 4 bases and J 3 bases, with 15 bases left between them. CDR3: CASSPEKGADTEAFF. The CDR3 coding sequence is TGTGCCAGCAGCCCCGAAAAAGGGGCTGACACTGAAGCTTTCTTT.

V is TRBV6-2 or TRBV6-3 and J is TRBJ1-2; D gene unclear. The CDR3 contains 16 residues. V lost 1 base, J lost 1 base, and 13 bases lay in between. Germline CDR1 reads MNHEY; CDR2 reads SVGEGT. This chain's CDR3 is CASSYLQPTYNYGYTF. The CDR3 nucleotides read TGTGCCAGCAGTTACTTACAGCCAACATATAACTATGGCTACACCTTC.

The chain recombines TRBV5-5 with TRBJ2-7; 7 nucleotides line up with TRBD2. This CDR3 contains 15 residues. Unmatched junction bases numbered 10, after V lost 4 bases and J lost 3 bases. Germline V CDR1 and CDR2: SGHKS, YYEKEE (reference sequence). Here the CDR3 DNA reads TGTGCCAGCAGCCCCCCTCGGGGGGAGGGCTACGAGCAGTACTTC. It codes for CASSPPRGEGYEQYF.

The rearrangement joins TRBV2 to TRBJ1-1, with TRBD1 matching 7 bases. Germline V gene data show CDR1 as SNHLY and CDR2 as FYNNEI. V was clipped by 5 bases and J by 5 bases; unmatched bases: 8. This CDR3 has 14 amino acids. CDR3: CASSPTGQSTEAFF. The CDR3 DNA is TGTGCCAGCAGTCCGACAGGGCAGTCAACTGAAGCTTTCTTT.

The genes are TRBV19 and TRBJ1-1, with TRBD1 as a possible D gene (5 bases). In germline, CDR1 is LNHDA, CDR2 SQIVND (reference sequence). The CDR3 totals 14 residues. With 4 bases removed from V and 4 bases from J, the gap between germline ends came to 13 bases. The CDR3 nucleotides are TGTGCCAGTAGTAAGCGGGGGGAAGGCACTGAAGCTTTCTTT. As protein: CASSKRGEGTEAFF.

The chain is built from TRBV7-3 and TRBJ2-3; D perhaps matches TRBD2 (6 bases). V lost 0 bases, J lost 1 base, and 8 bases lay in between. The germline CDR1 and CDR2 sequences are SGHTA and FQGTGA. The CDR3 runs to 15 residues. The CDR3 spells CASSLTSGRTDTQYF. The CDR3, as DNA: TGTGCCAGCAGCTTAACTAGCGGACGCACAGATACGCAGTATTTT. Using reference TRBV7-3 and TRBJ2-3 for the parts outside the CDR3, the full variable domain is GAGVSQTPSNKVTEKGKYVELRCDPISGHTALYWYRQSLGQGPEFLIYFQGTGAADDSGLPNDRFFAVRPEGSVSTLKIQRTERGDSAVYLCASSLTSGRTDTQYFGPGTRLTVL.

The chain links TRBV5-1 to TRBJ1-2; 7 nucleotides align to TRBD1. This CDR3 contains 15 residues. Trimming at V came to 5 bases and at J to 5 bases, leaving 12 bases not matched to a gene. Germline assignment: CDR1 SGHRS and CDR2 YFSETQ. The CDR3 is CASRLRQGVRYGYTF. The CDR3 coding sequence is TGCGCCAGCAGACTTAGACAGGGAGTTCGGTATGGCTACACCTTC.

DNA for the CDR3: TGTGCTAGTGGCCCGAACCAGGTTCGGACTGAAGCTTTCTTT. It translates to CASGPNQVRTEAFF. The rearrangement joins TRBV12-5 to TRBJ1-1, with D uncertain. Germline CDR1 and CDR2: LGHNT and FRNRAP. CDR3 length: 14 residues. With 6 bases removed from V and 5 bases from J, the gap between germline ends came to 16 bases.

The chain couples TRBV30 to TRBJ1-2, with TRBD1 identical over 9 bases. The CDR3 consists of 13 residues. Germline V CDR1 and CDR2: GTSNPN, SVGIG (reference sequence). Unmatched junction bases numbered 6, after V lost 5 bases and J lost 5 bases. The CDR3 sequence: CAWWDRENYGYTF. The CDR3 bases are TGTGCCTGGTGGGACAGGGAGAATTATGGCTACACCTTC.

Only a few counts were recorded for this clone. The V and J genes are TRBV3-1 (or the pseudogene TRBV3-2) and TRBJ2-7, with no clear D. Per the germline V gene, CDR1 is LGHDT and CDR2 is YNNKEL (reference sequence). The CDR3 loop spans 11 amino acids. Between the trimmed V and J ends, which lost 7 bases and 3 bases, there was a span of 7 bases. The CDR3 DNA reads as TGTGCCAGCAACCTATTCTACGAGCAGTACTTC. Translation gives CASNLFYEQYF.

This clone occurred once. The chain uses TRBV7-2 and TRBJ1-2; D not certain. This CDR3 contains 15 residues. CDR1 and CDR2 from the germline V gene are SGHTA and FQGNSA. Trimming shortened V by 5 bases and J by 5 bases, and 18 bases separated the two germline ends. This CDR3 reads CASSLDTQMVYGYTF. CDR3 nucleotides: TGTGCCAGCAGCCTTGACACCCAGATGGTATATGGCTACACCTTC.

The gene calls are TRBV7-3 and TRBJ2-3; 9 nucleotides line up with TRBD2. Germline V CDR1 and CDR2: SGHTA, FQGTGA. Losses at the gene ends were 6 bases for V and 5 bases for J; bases not matched to a gene: 12. This CDR3 is built from 16 residues. The CDR3, as DNA: TGTGCCAGCAGTTTATACGCGGGAGGGCCAGGAGATACGCAGTATTTT. Translated, it gives CASSLYAGGPGDTQYF.